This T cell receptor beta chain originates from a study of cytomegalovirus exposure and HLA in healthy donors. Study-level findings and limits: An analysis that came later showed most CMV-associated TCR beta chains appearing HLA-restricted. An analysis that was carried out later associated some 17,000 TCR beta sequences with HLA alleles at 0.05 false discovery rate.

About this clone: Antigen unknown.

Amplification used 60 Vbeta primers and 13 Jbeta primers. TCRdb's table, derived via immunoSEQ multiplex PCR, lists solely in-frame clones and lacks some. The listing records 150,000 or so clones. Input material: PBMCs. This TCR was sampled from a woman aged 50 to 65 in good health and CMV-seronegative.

CDR3 sequence reads: CASSGAGTGSSEQYF. The CDR3, as DNA: TGCGCCAGCAGCGGCGCCGGGACAGGGTCATCCGAGCAGTACTTC. This sequence joins TRBV5-1 and TRBJ2-7; 9 nucleotides agree with TRBD1. V trimming: 4 bases; J trimming: 6 bases; junction bases outside the gene matches: 11. The CDR3 extends over 15 amino acids. CDR1 is SGHRS and CDR2 is YFSETQ in the germline V gene. Combining the CDR3 with reference TRBV5-1 and TRBJ2-7 gives the whole variable domain KAGVTQTPRYLIKTRGQQVTLSCSPISGHRSVSWYQQTPGQGLQFLFEYFSETQRNKGNFPGRFSGRQFSNSRSEMNVSTLELGDSALYLCASSGAGTGSSEQYFGPGTRLTVT.